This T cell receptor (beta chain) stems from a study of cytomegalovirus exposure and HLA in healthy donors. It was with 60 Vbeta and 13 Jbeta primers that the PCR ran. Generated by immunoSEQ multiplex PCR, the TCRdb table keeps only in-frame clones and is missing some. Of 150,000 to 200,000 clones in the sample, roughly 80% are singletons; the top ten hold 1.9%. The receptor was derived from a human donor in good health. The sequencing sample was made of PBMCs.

In DNA, the CDR3 is TGTGCCAGCAGCTTAGGACAGCCTTTGTACGAGCAGTACTTC. Translation: CASSLGQPLYEQYF. The chain couples TRBV11-3 to TRBJ2-7; D perhaps matches TRBD1 (5 bases). Germline assignment: CDR1 SGHNT and CDR2 YENEEA. V lost 1 base, J lost 4 bases, and 11 bases lay in between. The CDR3 totals 14 residues. The full variable domain, with the rest looked up from reference TRBV11-3 and TRBJ2-7, is EAGVVQSPRYKIIEKKQPVAFWCNPISGHNTLYWYLQNLGQGPELLIRYENEEAVDDSQLPKDRFSAERLKGVDSTLKIQPAELGDSAVYLCASSLGQPLYEQYFGPGTRLTVT.